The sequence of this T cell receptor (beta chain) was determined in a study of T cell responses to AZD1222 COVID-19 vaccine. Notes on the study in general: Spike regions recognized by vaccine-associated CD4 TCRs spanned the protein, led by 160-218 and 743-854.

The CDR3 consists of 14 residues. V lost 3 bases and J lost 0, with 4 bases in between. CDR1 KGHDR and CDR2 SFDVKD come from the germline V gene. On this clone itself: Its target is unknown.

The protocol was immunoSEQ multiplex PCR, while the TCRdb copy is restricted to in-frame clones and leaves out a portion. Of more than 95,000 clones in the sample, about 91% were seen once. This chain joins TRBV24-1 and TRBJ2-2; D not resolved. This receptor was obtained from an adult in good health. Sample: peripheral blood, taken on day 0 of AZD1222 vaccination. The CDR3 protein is CATSDPSNTGELFF. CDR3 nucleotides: TGTGCCACCAGTGATCCTTCGAACACCGGGGAGCTGTTTTTT.